Shown below are 15 T cell receptor beta chains from a single sample sequenced in a study of tumor-infiltrating lymphocytes in primary liver carcinoma. Unsorted whole blood supplied the RNA, and germline DNA was extracted too. From roughly 0.55 ug of total RNA, TCR beta-specific cDNA was reverse-transcribed using a constant-region primer. Slightly modified ARM-PCR, run as three nested multiplex PCR rounds, produced the TCR beta libraries. Forward primers for TRBV1-TRBV30 and a C-beta reverse primer served the first two PCR rounds, at about 11 cycles each. TCRdb analysed the multiplex PCR reads with MiXCR anew, one entry per CDR3 protein. The sample has 330,000 or so distinct CDR3 sequences; roughly two thirds are singletons. Sequenced input: peripheral blood. The source is a middle-aged man with primary liver carcinoma and hepatitis B virus infection.

A remark on this clonotype: The germline gene is not matched at one end of the junction; a read error may be the cause. J is TRBJ2-1 and V is TRBV11-2; TRBD1 is a possible D gene (5 bases). The CDR3 covers 15 residues. Germline loops: CDR1 SGHAT, CDR2 FQNNGV. CDR3 sequence reads: CASSLDETARPEKFF. CDR3 nucleotide sequence: TGTGCCAGCAGCTTAGACGAGACAGCACGTCCTGAGAAGTTCTTC.

Concerning this clonotype itself: Mismatch with germline at one junction end may stem from a read error. The chain recombines TRBV12-3 or TRBV12-4 with TRBJ2-1; possibly TRBD1 or TRBD2 for D (5 bases each). The CDR3 extends over 15 amino acids. The CDR3 DNA reads as TGTGCCAGCAGATTGGGACCAGGGAGTCACAATGAGCAGTCCTTC. Protein: CASRLGPGSHNEQSF.

Remarks on this clonotype: Being one base from a much bigger clone, this may be a read error. CDR3 DNA: TGTGCCAGCAGACTCAAGGATGGGACCTACGAGCAGTACTTC. Protein sequence: CASRLKDGTYEQYF. The chain joins TRBV5-6 to TRBJ2-7; D remains ambiguous. The V end lost 5 bases, the J end lost 2 bases, and 14 bases lay between the germline ends. This CDR3 is built from 14 residues. Germline loops: CDR1 SGHDT, CDR2 YYEEEE.

Remarks on this clonotype: A read error is possible here, since a much larger clone lies one base away. The J gene is TRBJ2-7, the V gene TRBV6-6; D may be TRBD1 (6 bases). In germline, CDR1 is MNHNY, CDR2 SVGAGI (reference sequence). V lost 4 bases, J lost 6 bases, and 10 bases lay in between. The CDR3 contains 12 residues. The DNA for the CDR3 is TGTGCCAGCAGTTTTCCGGACAGCGAGCAGTACTTC. Protein product: CASSFPDSEQYF.

This clonotype was detected only a few times. The chain carries TRBV6-5 and TRBJ2-2; 7 nucleotides align to TRBD1. This CDR3 has 15 residues. Germline CDR1 is MNHEY and CDR2 is SVGAGI. J lost 4 bases, V lost 6 bases, and 8 bases had no gene match. CDR3 sequence (DNA): TGTGCCAGCAGGACACGACAGGGATCCACCGGGGAGCTGTTTTTT. Amino acid sequence: CASRTRQGSTGELFF.

This clonotype was seen a few times. V and J are TRBV30 and TRBJ1-3; no clear D gene. Germline lookup yields CDR1 GTSNPN and CDR2 SVGIG (reference sequence). The CDR3 runs to 12 residues. V was pared by 2 bases and J by 1 base, with 3 bases between. The CDR3 reads CAWSTSGNTIYF. DNA of the CDR3: TGTGCCTGGAGTACGTCTGGAAACACCATATATTTT.

Of note for this clonotype: This could be a read error, since a much larger clone is one nucleotide away. Given the absence of the conserved phenylalanine or tryptophan at the CDR3 end, a read error is likely. This chain links TRBV10-2 with TRBJ2-7; D is uncertain. The CDR3 has 10 amino acids. Deletions cut 2 bases from V and 7 bases from J, with 3 bases between. CDR1 and CDR2 from the germline V gene are WSHSY and SAAADI. The CDR3 sequence is CASSEGEQYY. CDR3 sequence (DNA): TGCGCCAGCAGTGAGGGAGAGCAGTACTAC.

Notes on this clonotype: The CDR3 does not end in the conserved phenylalanine or tryptophan, so this is likely a read error. The CDR3 reads CASREWLRTDYEQYL. In DNA, the CDR3 is TGTGCCAGCAGAGAATGGTTGAGGACAGACTACGAGCAGTACTTA. The chain carries TRBV6-1 and TRBJ2-7, with D possibly matching TRBD1 (6 bases). Between the trimmed V and J ends, which lost 6 bases and 3 bases, there was a span of 18 bases. CDR1 is MNHNS and CDR2 is SASEGT in the germline V gene. This CDR3 has 15 residues.

About this clonotype: Since a much larger clone is just one base distant, this may be a read error. The chain carries TRBV4-2 and TRBJ1-6; D not resolved. Germline CDR1 is LGHNA and CDR2 is YNFKEQ. This CDR3 region has 13 residues. The CDR3 spells CASSLQYTSPLHF. In nucleotides, the CDR3 is TGTGCCAGCAGCCTCCAATATACTTCACCCCTCCACTTT.

The chain carries TRBV5-4 and TRBJ1-6; possibly TRBD1 for D (5 bases). V lost 4 bases, J lost 7 bases, and 15 bases lay in between. Germline CDR1 reads SGHNT; CDR2 reads YYREEE (reference sequence). The CDR3 totals 15 residues. CDR3 amino acids: CASSRGEGWNSPLHF. The CDR3 bases are TGTGCCAGCAGCCGGGGGGAGGGGTGGAATTCACCCCTCCACTTT.

The gene calls are TRBV21-1 and TRBJ1-5; the listed D gene, TRBD1, was not tested against the DNA. TRBV21-1 is labeled a pseudogene. The CDR3 covers 14 residues. The CDR3 coding sequence is TGTGCCAGCAGCGACAGGGCCATCGCACAGCCCCAGCATTTT. Translating gives CASSDRAIAQPQHF.

In the case of this clonotype: Given a much more abundant clone one base away, this may be a read error. The rearrangement links TRBV5-6 to TRBJ1-6; D is unclear. Germline V gene sequence: CDR1 SGHDT, CDR2 YYEEEE. The CDR3 has 15 residues. The CDR3, as DNA: TGTGTCAGCAGCCCTAGGAGCGGGAGCAATTCACCCCTCCACTTT. It encodes CVSSPRSGSNSPLHF.

As to this clonotype: Mismatch with germline at one junction end may stem from a read error. The V gene is TRBV28, the J gene TRBJ2-1; D unresolved. Germline V lookup: CDR1 MDHEN, CDR2 SYDVKM. This CDR3 has 12 residues. The CDR3 DNA follows: TGTGTCAGCAGCCAGGATTTGGGGGAGCAGTTCTTC. Translation: CVSSQDLGEQFF. Combining the CDR3 with reference TRBV28 and TRBJ2-1 gives the whole variable domain DVKVTQSSRYLVKRTGEKVFLECVQDMDHENMFWYRQDPGLGLRLIYFSYDVKMKEKGDIPEGYSVSREKKERFSLILESASTNQTSMYLCVSSQDLGEQFFGPGTRLTVL.

With respect to this clonotype: This is likely a read error, given that the CDR3 carries no conserved phenylalanine or tryptophan at its end. V and J are TRBV11-2 and TRBJ2-2; D is undetermined. The CDR3 runs 14 residues. V lost 0 bases, J lost 4 bases, and 6 bases lay in between. Looked up from germline, CDR1 is SGHAT and CDR2 is FQNNGV. The CDR3: CASSLDGSTGELFI. The CDR3, as DNA: TGTGCCAGCAGCTTAGATGGTAGCACCGGGGAGCTGTTTATT.

A word on this clonotype: Because the CDR3 is missing its conserved closing phenylalanine or tryptophan, this is likely a read error. The chain joins TRBV5-1 to TRBJ1-6, with 11 bases identical to TRBD1. Germline assignment: CDR1 SGHRS and CDR2 YFSETQ. This CDR3 contains 14 residues. V trimming: 5 bases; J trimming: 8 bases; junction bases outside the gene matches: 3. CDR3 nucleotides: TGCGCCAGCAGACCGGGACAGGGGGATTCACCCCTCCACTGT. This translates into CASRPGQGDSPLHC.